A single T cell receptor (beta chain) is shown here with its context. Its specificity is not known. A CD45RA-negative memory subset and a CD45RA+ naive subset were separated from the CD4+ cells. Clones were read by immunoSEQ multiplex PCR, and TCRdb kept only the in-frame ones, dropping some. The data contain millions of clones, roughly 92% of them seen just once; the ten biggest clones take up about 0.13%. The germline V gene has CDR1 GTSNPN and CDR2 SVGIG (reference sequence). The length of the CDR3 is 13 residues. Trimming took 4 bases from V and 2 from J, leaving 10 bases between them. The data were taken from a study of shared clonotypes between healthy human individuals. As for the study in general: Donors were two women and a few men aged 18 to 49.

Study-wide results and limits: At large depth, rarefaction still showed sorted-subset sequencing to be incomplete. It was expected that sequencing depth would affect clonotype sharing among donors.

The TCR sequence derives from a man between 18 and 29 years old in good health. The rearrangement joins TRBV30 to TRBJ2-3, with D hard to call. Input material: naive CD4+ T cells sorted from blood. Described subset: CD45RA+ positively selected. The CDR3 sequence is CAWIPLYTDTQYF. The CDR3 coding sequence is TGTGCCTGGATACCCCTCTACACAGATACGCAGTATTTT. The full variable domain, in which reference TRBV30 and TRBJ2-3 provide the parts outside the CDR3, is SQTIHQWPATLVQPVGSPLSLECTVEGTSNPNLYWYRQAAGRGLQLLFYSVGIGQISSEVPQNLSASRPQDRQFILSSKKLLLSDSGFYLCAWIPLYTDTQYFGPGTRLTVL.